This TCR beta chain is drawn from a study of control samples from healthy donors and cancer patients. Method: immunoSEQ multiplex PCR; TCRdb's copy keeps in-frame clones and lacks some. This repertoire comprises 150,000 to 200,000 clones; its ten largest clones make up around 2%. The germline V and J ends were trimmed by 2 bases and 6 bases, with 10 bases remaining between them. This CDR3 is built from 13 residues. CDR1 and CDR2 (germline): LGHDT, YNNKEL (reference sequence). The source of this sequence is a woman in her 30s in good health. Sequenced sample: blood. The chain combines TRBV3-1 (or the pseudogene TRBV3-2) with TRBJ1-2; D is perhaps TRBD1 (5 bases). The CDR3 DNA follows: TGTGCCAGCAGCCAAAGGGGAATTAATGGCTACACCTTC. Protein: CASSQRGINGYTF.